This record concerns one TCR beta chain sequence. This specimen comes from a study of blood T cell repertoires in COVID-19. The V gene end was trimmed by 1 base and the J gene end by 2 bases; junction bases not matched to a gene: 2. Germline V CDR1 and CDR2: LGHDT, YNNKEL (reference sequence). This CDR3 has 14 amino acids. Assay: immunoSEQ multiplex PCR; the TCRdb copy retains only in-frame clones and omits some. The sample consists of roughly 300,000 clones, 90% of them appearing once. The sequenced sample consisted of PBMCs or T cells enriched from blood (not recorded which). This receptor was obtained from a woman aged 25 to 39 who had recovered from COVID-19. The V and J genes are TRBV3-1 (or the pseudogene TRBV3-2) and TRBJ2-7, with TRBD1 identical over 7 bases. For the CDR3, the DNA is TGTGCCAGCAGCCAAGGACAGGGTCCCTACGAGCAGTACTTC. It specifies CASSQGQGPYEQYF.